Below, one T cell receptor (beta chain) is given with its context. Its antigen is currently not known. Qualities for individual bases were not recorded, and no much larger clone is one base off. The sample is drawn from a study of regulatory T cells in long-lasting Graves disease (TCRdb year 2021). Regarding the study in general: Patients with newly diagnosed Graves' disease had been on antithyroid drugs for under 3 months. Persistent Graves' disease patients were compared with newly diagnosed Graves' disease patients by peripheral blood TCR sequencing and RNA sequencing. The study was conducted in China and was registered as a clinical trial. TCR sequencing covered some 13 persistent and around 20 newly diagnosed Graves' disease patients, approximately 33 samples in total. Summary of the overall study and its limitations: Sequencing and analysis were restricted to the TCR beta chain. The authors noted that the small sample size was a limitation that may lower accuracy. The study examined only peripheral blood because the primary lesion, thyroid tissue, could not be accessed. Persistent disease showed preferential use of TRBV28, TRBJ1-2 and TRBJ2-5, whereas newly diagnosed disease favored TRBV20-1 and TRBJ2-1. More public clonotypes were shared among persistent patients (2,741) than among newly diagnosed patients (966). Persistent Graves' disease patients showed lower TCR Shannon entropy and fewer highly expanded clones than newly diagnosed patients, suggesting clonal expansion.

The time point label, read with the paper, signifies: newly diagnosed GD, antithyroid drugs for less than 3 months. For both TCR sequencing and RNA sequencing, RNA was extracted from PBMCs in TRIzol. The diagnosis of Graves' disease was made according to American Thyroid Association guidelines. Patients were recruited from an endocrinology department in Xi'an, China. Each patient gave approximately 10 milliliters of peripheral blood, collected in an EDTA anticoagulant tube. PBMCs were isolated by Ficoll Paque Plus density gradient separation without further T cell sorting. An Agilent 2100 Bioanalyzer and agarose gel were used to assess RNA quality, and a NanoDrop 2000 was used to measure RNA concentration. Receptors were amplified or captured by multiplex PCR. Instrument used: Illumina HiSeq 4000. iRepertoire HTBI primers and Arm-PCR amplification of CDR3 regions were used to construct TCR beta libraries. Gel purification was performed on PCR products prior to sequencing. In the paper's pipeline: Gene usage analysis of CDR3 amino acid clonotypes used the approximately 62 TRBV and about 14 TRBJ segments found across samples. COPE and FqMerger were used to merge the filtered high-quality paired reads into contigs. BLAST was used to align contigs to IMGT TRBV, TRBD and TRBJ reference genes, and CDR3 was defined according to IMGT. Highly expanded clones were defined as clonotypes with a frequency above 0.1%. Repertoire diversity was measured by Shannon entropy, and V-J evenness by the Gini coefficient. A clonotype found in more than one individual was treated as public. The public reads were run again by TCRdb, first through fastp at Q25 and then through MiXCR, and only productive beta chains were kept. Rows matching on CDR3 protein sequence are summarized as one entry with the most common DNA and genes. For this entry, the V and J calls and clone size follow TCRdb and not the study's own pipeline. Within this sample are 350,000 to 450,000 distinct CDR3 sequences, with about a sixth of them counted one time only. The top ten hold 25% to 30% of the sample.

Cut back by 0 bases and 2 bases, the V and J ends lie 10 bases apart. Via the germline V gene, CDR1 is SGHVS and CDR2 FNYEAQ. Counted from cysteine to phenylalanine, this CDR3 has 15 amino acids. Here the CDR3 DNA is all that survives: 45 bases in frame from base 1. These data are also associated with another study on T cells in Graves' hyperthyroidism and ophthalmopathy. As noted in the second study: Stable Graves' hyperthyroidism was defined as the absence of progression to ophthalmopathy over 18 months of follow-up. Hyperthyroidism patients were aged 18 to 65 years and newly diagnosed, with disease duration of less than 2 months. Exclusion was applied to patients with uncontrolled infections, other autoimmune diseases, pregnancy or lactation. Clinical symptoms, serum thyroxine and TRAb, thyroid ultrasound, and orbital computed tomography formed the basis for the diagnoses. For the first round of RT-PCR on the TCR CDR3, the HTBI primer set was used together with the Qiagen OneStep RT-PCR kit. Most expanded thyroid clonotypes (frequency above 0.001) were also detected in blood, a finding suggesting that blood repertoires may reflect thyroid immune responses. A model built on a 13 V-J signature distinguished ophthalmopathy from stable hyperthyroidism, reaching 85% to 90% sensitivity and around 81% specificity in cross-validation and 80%/75% in testing. In validation, the model predicted progression to ophthalmopathy with over 65% sensitivity and around 72% specificity, a median of about 6 months before onset. To identify TCR V-J signatures that set the groups apart, the researchers used a discovery cohort of 100 patients, made up of about 44 with Graves' ophthalmopathy and 57 with stable Graves' hyperthyroidism. An independent validation cohort of 18 to 20 hyperthyroidism patients and about 15 patients who later progressed to ophthalmopathy tested prospective prediction of ophthalmopathy. The approximately 95 discovery patients were divided at random into training and test sets in a 7:3 ratio. In addition, the study compared T-cell repertoires in thyroid tissue and in blood from several Graves' hyperthyroidism patients. After sampling, hyperthyroidism patients received methimazole starting at 30 mg daily, and ophthalmopathy patients received high-dose intravenous methylprednisolone. Libraries were constructed in a second round of multiplex PCR, after which size selection and purification were performed. Libraries were sequenced paired-end with 100 bp reads on an Illumina HiSeq2000. Raw data were processed with SOAPnuke, discarding reads with adapters, uncalled bases, mean Phred below 15, or no exact constant-primer or identifier match. COPE v1.2.5 was used to merge the high-quality paired reads, and each unique nucleotide sequence was defined as a clonotype. Clonotypes were aligned to IMGT TRBV, TRBD and TRBJ reference segments using MiTCR v1.1. Analysis was restricted to V-J combinations with a frequency above 0.0001, which covered 98% to 99.2% of repertoires. A TCS score was defined as the ratio between F50 (clonal expansion) and ExV (chaos), using BLOSUM62-based TCRdist between CDR3 peptides within each V-J. Welch's t-statistics and random forest reduced just over 500 V-J features to 13, which were used in a naive Bayes classifier (R e1071). Sample size was not statistically predetermined, and investigators were not blinded to group allocation. The paper describes TCR Vbeta CDR3 sequencing of about 140 peripheral blood samples, made up of roughly 40 ophthalmopathy patients, roughly 72 hyperthyroidism patients and around 17 progressor patients.

The sequence was obtained from a man aged 35 to 55 with Graves disease. Donor details come from another sample of the same person, matched by shared clones. Sample: peripheral blood mononuclear cells (PBMCs), taken at new diagnosis, from a patient treated with antithyroid drugs. The V and J genes are TRBV7-6 and TRBJ2-5; the D gene identity is not certain. The base sequence is TGTGCCAGCAGCTTAGCGCCTCGGGTACAAGAGACCCAGTACTTC. The encoded protein is CASSLAPRVQETQYF.